The 18 T cell receptor beta chains below come from one sample, sequenced in a study of control samples from healthy donors and cancer patients. Profiled with immunoSEQ multiplex PCR; TCRdb holds only in-frame clones, not every one. The top ten hold about an eighth of the sample, which has 120,000 to 150,000 clones, 94% seen once. The sequencing input was blood. The source of these receptors is a man between 40 and 49 years old in good health.

In nucleotides, the CDR3 is TGTGCCAGCAGCCGACTAGCGGGAGACACCGGGGAGCTGTTTTTT. Translated: CASSRLAGDTGELFF. The chain employs TRBV9 and TRBJ2-2; 12 bases agree with TRBD2. The CDR3 sequence is 15 residues long. V lost 4 bases to trimming and J lost 3 bases; unmatched junction nucleotides: 1. The germline V gene encodes CDR1 SGDLS and CDR2 YYNGEE. Full variable domain (outside the CDR3, taken from reference TRBV9 and TRBJ2-2): DSGVTQTPKHLITATGQRVTLRCSPRSGDLSVYWYQQSLDQGLQFLIQYYNGEERAKGNILERFSAQQFPDLHSELNLSSLELGDSALYFCASSRLAGDTGELFFGEGSRLTVL.

The table lists this clone with a count of one. The J gene is TRBJ1-1, the V gene TRBV25-1, with 11 bases fitting TRBD1. J gave up 5 bases and V 6 bases, and 11 bases lay outside the gene matches. Per the germline V gene, CDR1 is MGHDK and CDR2 is SYGVNS. The CDR3 has 16 amino acids. The CDR3 DNA follows: TGTGCCAGCAGCTACCGGGACAGGGGGGGTGTAACTGAAGCTTTCTTT. It is translated as CASSYRDRGGVTEAFF.

The chain joins TRBV5-5 to TRBJ2-7; D is unresolved. The CDR3 consists of 11 residues. The ends were cut back, 4 bases at V and 0 bases at J, with 2 bases in the middle. Germline values: CDR1 SGHKS, CDR2 YYEKEE (reference sequence). CDR3 amino acids: CASSASYEQYF. In DNA form, the CDR3 reads TGTGCCAGCAGCGCCTCCTACGAGCAGTACTTC. The whole variable domain, filled in from reference TRBV5-5 and TRBJ2-7, reads DAGVTQSPTHLIKTRGQQVTLRCSPISGHKSVSWYQQVLGQGPQFIFQYYEKEERGRGNFPDRFSARQFPNYSSELNVNALLLGDSALYLCASSASYEQYFGPGTRLTVT.

This chain links TRBV28 with TRBJ2-7, with 8 bases fitting TRBD1. J gave up 7 bases and V 2 bases, and 10 bases lay outside the gene matches. The CDR3 has 15 residues. Germline V gene sequence: CDR1 MDHEN, CDR2 SYDVKM. In DNA form, the CDR3 reads TGTGCCAGCAGTTTAACCGGACAGGGCCGTCGGGAGCAGTACTTC. It codes for CASSLTGQGRREQYF.

The gene calls are TRBV7-8 and TRBJ1-1; possible D gene TRBD1, 5 bases. CDR1 is SGHVS and CDR2 is FQNEAQ in the germline V gene. CDR3 length: 17 residues. The V gene lost 5 bases and the J gene lost 3 bases, with 22 bases spanning the gap. Here the CDR3 reads CASSAGTGARSYTEAFF. In nucleotides, the CDR3 is TGTGCCAGCAGCGCCGGGACCGGGGCTCGAAGTTACACTGAAGCTTTCTTT.

V and J are TRBV24-1 and TRBJ2-7; TRBD1 agrees at 8 bases. V was pared by 7 bases and J by 2 bases, with 6 bases of the junction left unmatched. The CDR3 totals 14 residues. Germline V CDR1 and CDR2: KGHDR, SFDVKD. In DNA, the CDR3 is TGTGCCACCAGAACCACAGGGGGACCCTACGAGCAGTACTTC. Protein sequence: CATRTTGGPYEQYF.

A single count supports this clone. The chain employs TRBV4-3 and TRBJ2-2; D is uncertain. Germline V CDR1 and CDR2: LGHNA, YSLEER. Trimming pared 5 bases from V and 0 bases from J, leaving 7 bases between. The CDR3 is 14 amino acids. The CDR3 here is CASSKGANTGELFF. The CDR3 coding sequence is TGCGCCAGCAGCAAAGGAGCGAACACCGGGGAGCTGTTTTTT.

The V call is TRBV24-1, the J call TRBJ1-1, with D perhaps matching TRBD1 (5 bases). V was shortened by 2 bases and J by 6 bases, with 9 bases between the two germline ends. Germline values: CDR1 KGHDR, CDR2 SFDVKD. The CDR3 contains 13 residues. The CDR3 protein is CATSDYQGAEAFF. DNA for the CDR3: TGTGCCACCAGTGATTACCAGGGCGCTGAAGCTTTCTTT.

The chain is built from TRBV5-1 and TRBJ2-7; D possibly matches TRBD1 or TRBD2 (6 bases each). Germline values: CDR1 SGHRS, CDR2 YFSETQ. The CDR3 has 15 amino acids. Between the trimmed V and J ends, which lost 5 bases and 5 bases, there was a span of 20 bases. The CDR3: CASRPPVVGGNEQYF. The CDR3 nucleotides are TGCGCCAGCAGACCCCCTGTCGTAGGGGGGAACGAGCAGTACTTC.

The CDR3 loop is CASSGEGTGRNSPLHF. The CDR3 nucleotides are TGTGCCAGCAGTGGGGAGGGGACAGGGAGAAATTCACCCCTCCACTTT. This chain links TRBV6-1 with TRBJ1-6, with TRBD1 matching over 9 bases. The CDR3 covers 16 residues. Unmatched junction bases numbered 8, after V lost 4 bases and J lost 7 bases. Germline assignment: CDR1 MNHNS and CDR2 SASEGT.

The chain joins TRBV19 to TRBJ1-1, with a tentative D call TRBD1 (5 bases). Germline lookup yields CDR1 LNHDA and CDR2 SQIVND (reference sequence). The CDR3 runs to 13 residues. V lost 10 bases and J 0 bases, leaving 12 bases between the germline ends. In DNA, the CDR3 is TGTGCCACAAACCAGGGTGTGAACACTGAAGCTTTCTTT. It translates to CATNQGVNTEAFF.

This clone is a singleton in its sample. The V gene is TRBV5-1, the J gene TRBJ2-7; 9 nucleotides match TRBD1. Germline V lookup: CDR1 SGHRS, CDR2 YFSETQ. The CDR3 sequence is 15 residues long. Losses at the gene ends were 4 bases for V and 5 bases for J; bases not matched to a gene: 10. The CDR3 here is CASSVGQGLVDEQYF. CDR3 sequence (DNA): TGCGCCAGCAGCGTCGGACAGGGGCTGGTCGACGAGCAGTACTTC. The full variable domain, its missing parts supplied by reference TRBV5-1 and TRBJ2-7, is KAGVTQTPRYLIKTRGQQVTLSCSPISGHRSVSWYQQTPGQGLQFLFEYFSETQRNKGNFPGRFSGRQFSNSRSEMNVSTLELGDSALYLCASSVGQGLVDEQYFGPGTRLTVT.

V is TRBV14 and J is TRBJ1-3; TRBD1 matches 9 bases. This CDR3 has 16 amino acids. After removal of 1 base from V and 2 bases from J, the junction contained 3 bases not matched to a gene. Germline assignment: CDR1 SGHDN and CDR2 FVKESK. The CDR3: CASSQAGTGPGNTIYF. The CDR3 DNA reads as TGTGCCAGCAGCCAAGCCGGGACAGGGCCTGGAAACACCATATATTTT.

V usage is TRBV30 and J usage is TRBJ1-2; the match to TRBD1 covers 8 bases. Germline CDR1 reads GTSNPN; CDR2 reads SVGIG (reference sequence). With 0 bases clipped from V and 4 bases from J, the junction kept 13 bases outside the gene matches. The CDR3 extends over 17 amino acids. The CDR3 is CAWSVLGSGTGLYGYTF. The CDR3 nucleotides are TGTGCCTGGAGTGTCCTAGGGTCCGGGACAGGCCTCTATGGCTACACCTTC.

CDR3 loop: CASSLSGLGYTF. Written as DNA, the CDR3 is TGTGCCAGCAGTTTATCGGGGCTTGGCTACACCTTC. The chain links TRBV6-2 or TRBV6-3 to TRBJ1-2; weak D call: TRBD1 (5 bases). CDR1 MNHEY and CDR2 SVGEGT come from the germline V gene. V gave up 4 bases and J gave up 7 bases, with 10 bases separating them. The CDR3 is made up of 12 amino acids.

The chain combines TRBV6-2 or TRBV6-3 with TRBJ1-2; 11 bases agree with TRBD1. The junction had 5 bases not matched to a gene; V was cut back by 5 bases and J by 6 bases. The V gene's germline CDR1 is MNHEY and CDR2 SVGEGT. This CDR3 has 14 residues. This chain's CDR3 is CASSGQGATDGYTF. CDR3 nucleotides: TGTGCCAGCAGTGGACAGGGGGCAACGGATGGCTACACCTTC.

The chain uses TRBV5-6 and TRBJ1-1, with D possibly TRBD1 on 5 matching bases. Per germline, CDR1 SGHDT and CDR2 YYEEEE. The CDR3 length is 14 residues. V was clipped by 6 bases and J by 4 bases, with 16 bases between them. The CDR3 sequence is CASTLGETSTEAFF. CDR3 DNA sequence: TGTGCCAGCACCTTAGGGGAGACGAGCACTGAAGCTTTCTTT.

The rearrangement links TRBV10-3 to TRBJ2-7, with 14 bases identical to TRBD2. This CDR3 contains 18 residues. Losses at the gene ends were 0 bases for V and 8 bases for J; bases not matched to a gene: 12. Germline V lookup: CDR1 ENHRY, CDR2 SYGVKD. The CDR3 sequence is CAISESWVGLAGETQQYF. CDR3 nucleotide sequence: TGTGCCATCAGTGAGTCGTGGGTGGGACTAGCGGGAGAGACACAGCAGTACTTC.